This is a list of T cell receptor beta chains from one sample in a study of control samples from healthy donors and cancer patients. The data were produced by immunoSEQ multiplex PCR, yet TCRdb's version contains in-frame clones alone and is incomplete. Of about 59,000 clones detected, roughly 90% appear once; the ten largest clones hold approximately 1.5%. Material for sequencing was PBMCs. These receptors were taken from a man aged 35 to 55 with colorectal cancer. Both conserved end residues are part of each CDR3. Each record gives: clone size, J gene, V gene, D gene, CDR3 DNA, CDR3 protein. A D gene is named only where the DNA matches it firmly. The size entry is marked missing in some rows and otherwise reads once, few, many or a size class.

clone_size: .; j_call: TRBJ2-2; v_call: TRBV11-3; d_call: TRBD1; cdr3_nt: TGTGCCAGCAGCTTAGCAGGGGGTAACACCGGGGAGCTGTTTTTT; cdr3_aa: CASSLAGGNTGELFF
clone_size: .; j_call: TRBJ1-5; v_call: TRBV27; d_call: .; cdr3_nt: TGTGCCAGCAGTTTACGGGGTTCGGCGGTCAATCAGCCCCAGCATTTT; cdr3_aa: CASSLRGSAVNQPQHF
clone_size: once; j_call: TRBJ1-5; v_call: TRBV6-1; d_call: .; cdr3_nt: TGTGCCAGCAGTGAAGGGGCATCAAGGAGGAATCAGCCCCAGCATTTT; cdr3_aa: CASSEGASRRNQPQHF
clone_size: .; j_call: TRBJ2-3; v_call: TRBV25-1; d_call: .; cdr3_nt: TGTGCCAGCAGTGATAATTTGGCCAGGGTTACGGATACGCAGTATTTT; cdr3_aa: CASSDNLARVTDTQYF
clone_size: once; j_call: TRBJ1-5; v_call: TRBV7-2; d_call: .; cdr3_nt: TGTGCCAGCAGCCCCCAAGGGGCAGGTCAAAATCAGCCCCAGCATTTT; cdr3_aa: CASSPQGAGQNQPQHF
clone_size: .; j_call: TRBJ2-1; v_call: TRBV18; d_call: TRBD1; cdr3_nt: TGTGCCAGCCATCAAGCCGGGACAGGCTACAATGAGCAGTTCTTC; cdr3_aa: CASHQAGTGYNEQFF
clone_size: .; j_call: TRBJ2-3; v_call: TRBV9; d_call: .; cdr3_nt: TGTGCCAGCAGCCCGGCCGGGCATTCAGATACGCAGTATTTT; cdr3_aa: CASSPAGHSDTQYF
clone_size: .; j_call: TRBJ1-5; v_call: TRBV6-5; d_call: .; cdr3_nt: TGTGCCAGCAGTTTTTCCGGCAATCAGCCCCAGCATTTT; cdr3_aa: CASSFSGNQPQHF
clone_size: .; j_call: TRBJ1-1; v_call: TRBV7-9; d_call: .; cdr3_nt: TGTGCCAGCAGCTCCTCGGGAGGAGGTTCGCTGGCCACTGAAGCTTTCTTT; cdr3_aa: CASSSSGGGSLATEAFF
clone_size: .; j_call: TRBJ1-5; v_call: TRBV6-5; d_call: .; cdr3_nt: TGTGCCAGCCTCCTATTTTCCAATCAGCCCCAGCATTTT; cdr3_aa: CASLLFSNQPQHF
clone_size: .; j_call: TRBJ1-1; v_call: TRBV5-1; d_call: .; cdr3_nt: TGCGCCAGCAGCTTGGGAGGGCAGACGAACACTGAAGCTTTCTTT; cdr3_aa: CASSLGGQTNTEAFF
clone_size: .; j_call: TRBJ2-2; v_call: TRBV7-9; d_call: .; cdr3_nt: TGTGCCAGCAGCCCTCCAGCGGGGAACACCGGGGAGCTGTTTTTT; cdr3_aa: CASSPPAGNTGELFF
clone_size: .; j_call: TRBJ2-1; v_call: TRBV19; d_call: TRBD2; cdr3_nt: TGTGCCAGTAGTGGACTAGCGGGGCTATACAATGAGCAGTTCTTC; cdr3_aa: CASSGLAGLYNEQFF
clone_size: once; j_call: TRBJ1-4; v_call: TRBV19; d_call: .; cdr3_nt: TGTGCCAGTAGTATCCGGCTACTTAATGAAAAACTGTTTTTT; cdr3_aa: CASSIRLLNEKLFF
clone_size: .; j_call: TRBJ2-3; v_call: TRBV7-3; d_call: TRBD2; cdr3_nt: TGTGCCAGCAGCTTTAGCGGGGGGGCTTCAGATACGCAGTATTTT; cdr3_aa: CASSFSGGASDTQYF
clone_size: .; j_call: TRBJ1-4; v_call: TRBV9; d_call: .; cdr3_nt: TGTGCCAGCAGCGTAGGGGCAGCGTCGGTAAATGGGAGGGAACTGTTTTTT; cdr3_aa: CASSVGAASVNGRELFF
clone_size: .; j_call: TRBJ2-5; v_call: TRBV19; d_call: .; cdr3_nt: TGTGCCAGTAGTATGGGGGACCTCCCGCAAGAGACCCAGTACTTC; cdr3_aa: CASSMGDLPQETQYF
clone_size: .; j_call: TRBJ1-4; v_call: TRBV29-1; d_call: .; cdr3_nt: TGCAGCGTTGCCCGGTTAGGCACTAATGAAAAACTGTTTTTT; cdr3_aa: CSVARLGTNEKLFF
clone_size: .; j_call: TRBJ1-1; v_call: TRBV12-3/TRBV12-4; d_call: .; cdr3_nt: TGTGCCAGCAGTGGACAACTGAACACTGAAGCTTTCTTT; cdr3_aa: CASSGQLNTEAFF
clone_size: .; j_call: TRBJ1-3; v_call: TRBV6-5; d_call: TRBD1; cdr3_nt: TGTGCCAGCAGTTACTCGGGACAGGGAAAAGGAAACACCATATATTTT; cdr3_aa: CASSYSGQGKGNTIYF
clone_size: .; j_call: TRBJ1-5; v_call: TRBV4-2; d_call: .; cdr3_nt: TGTGCCAGCAGCCAAGACAGATTAGCCGACAATCAGCCCCAGCATTTT; cdr3_aa: CASSQDRLADNQPQHF
clone_size: .; j_call: TRBJ1-2; v_call: TRBV6-1; d_call: TRBD1; cdr3_nt: TGTGCCAGCAGTGAAGGGTCAGGGGGCAACTATGGCTACACCTTC; cdr3_aa: CASSEGSGGNYGYTF
clone_size: .; j_call: TRBJ1-1; v_call: TRBV7-8; d_call: .; cdr3_nt: TGTGCCAGCAGCCGCAACCCTGGCACTGAAGCTTTCTTT; cdr3_aa: CASSRNPGTEAFF
clone_size: .; j_call: TRBJ2-7; v_call: TRBV7-9; d_call: TRBD2; cdr3_nt: TGTGCCAGCAGCTTGCCTAGCGGGGGTTACGAGCAGTACTTC; cdr3_aa: CASSLPSGGYEQYF
clone_size: .; j_call: TRBJ1-1; v_call: TRBV7-9; d_call: TRBD1; cdr3_nt: TGTGCCAGCAGCTTACCGACAGGGTGGGACACTGAAGCTTTCTTT; cdr3_aa: CASSLPTGWDTEAFF
clone_size: once; j_call: TRBJ1-3; v_call: TRBV11-3; d_call: .; cdr3_nt: TGTGCCAGCAGCCTCCTAGACAGGGGAAACACCATATATTTT; cdr3_aa: CASSLLDRGNTIYF
clone_size: .; j_call: TRBJ1-5; v_call: TRBV6-6; d_call: TRBD1; cdr3_nt: TGTGCCAGCAGTGTCGCCACAGGGGATGGCAATCAGCCCCAGCATTTT; cdr3_aa: CASSVATGDGNQPQHF
clone_size: .; j_call: TRBJ1-1; v_call: TRBV2; d_call: TRBD1; cdr3_nt: TGTGCCAGCCGGGACAGGGGGCTCGGGAGCACTGAAGCTTTCTTT; cdr3_aa: CASRDRGLGSTEAFF